This is a list of T cell receptor beta chains from one sample in a study of OX40 agonist ivuxolimab in advanced cancers. Using immunoSEQ multiplex PCR, the repertoire was profiled, and TCRdb retains in-frame clones only, with some absent. Among over 100,000 clones listed, 75% to 95% were seen once. Material: CD4+ or CD8+ T cells sorted from blood, obtained in a trial of the OX40 agonist ivuxolimab. Source of these receptors: an adult with an advanced solid tumor such as melanoma, head and neck, liver or kidney cancer. CDR3s include the opening cysteine and the closing phenylalanine or tryptophan. A D gene is named only where the DNA matches it firmly. The size of a clone is reported for some rows only, either as once, few or many, or as a class for expanded clones.

TRBJ2-3,.,.,TRBV10-3,CAISDSHSDTQYF,TGTGCCATCAGTGATTCCCATTCAGATACGCAGTATTTT
TRBJ2-1,.,.,TRBV2,CASSTRGVPYNEQFF,TGTGCCAGCAGTACCCGGGGTGTTCCCTACAATGAGCAGTTCTTC
TRBJ2-7,.,.,TRBV18,CASSPGDFDEQYF,TGTGCCAGCTCACCAGGGGACTTCGACGAGCAGTACTTC
TRBJ2-1,.,.,TRBV28,CASRDRTAYPNNEQFF,TGTGCCAGCAGAGACCGGACAGCTTATCCTAACAATGAGCAGTTCTTC
TRBJ1-1,.,TRBD1,TRBV9,CASSVSGGGQGWTEAFF,TGTGCCAGCAGCGTAAGCGGGGGGGGACAGGGGTGGACTGAAGCTTTCTTT
TRBJ2-5,.,TRBD1,TRBV29-1,CSAGTGKQETQYF,TGCAGTGCTGGGACAGGGAAACAAGAGACCCAGTACTTC
TRBJ2-5,once,.,TRBV27,CASLPLNGETQYF,TGTGCCAGCCTCCCCCTGAATGGGGAGACCCAGTACTTC
TRBJ2-7,.,.,TRBV28,CASSLSSGAAFNEQYF,TGTGCCAGCAGTTTATCGTCAGGGGCGGCCTTCAACGAGCAGTACTTC
TRBJ2-3,.,.,TRBV5-1,CASSLGQLSTDTQYF,TGCGCCAGCAGCCTCGGACAGCTAAGCACAGATACGCAGTATTTT
TRBJ2-1,.,.,TRBV27,CASSFSGLDNEQFF,TGTGCCAGCAGTTTTTCCGGACTGGACAATGAGCAGTTCTTC
TRBJ2-7,.,TRBD2,TRBV9,CASSVAPGTSPYEQYF,TGTGCCAGCAGCGTAGCTCCCGGGACTAGTCCTTACGAGCAGTACTTC
TRBJ2-5,.,TRBD1,TRBV10-3,CAIRGTGTNSTQYF,TGTGCCATCAGGGGGACAGGCACCAATTCGACCCAGTACTTC
TRBJ1-2,.,.,TRBV28,CASSLVSTVLARGYTF,TGTGCCAGCAGTTTAGTTTCCACTGTCCTAGCTCGGGGCTACACCTTC
TRBJ2-5,.,.,TRBV5-6,CASSLEVETQYF,TGTGCCAGCAGCTTGGAGGTGGAGACCCAGTACTTC
TRBJ2-2,.,.,TRBV4-1,CASSQVDMGFPNTGELFF,TGCGCCAGCAGCCAAGTTGATATGGGATTTCCGAACACCGGGGAGCTGTTTTTT
TRBJ1-2,.,TRBD1,TRBV19,CASSMDRVGGYTF,TGTGCCAGTAGTATGGACAGGGTGGGAGGCTACACCTTC
TRBJ2-7,.,TRBD1,TRBV5-1,CASSREGQGGEQYF,TGCGCCAGCAGCCGGGAGGGACAGGGGGGCGAGCAGTACTTC
TRBJ2-1,.,TRBD2,TRBV18,CASSPPTLAGANEQFF,TGTGCCAGCTCACCACCGACGCTAGCGGGAGCCAATGAGCAGTTCTTC
TRBJ1-2,once,TRBD1,TRBV7-3,CASSLTGGQQVRGYTF,TGTGCCAGCAGCTTAACGGGGGGACAGCAGGTGCGTGGCTACACCTTC
TRBJ2-5,.,.,TRBV10-2,CASSESGHQETQYF,TGCGCCAGCAGTGAGTCGGGGCACCAAGAGACCCAGTACTTC
TRBJ2-7,.,.,TRBV5-8,CASARPSSYEQYF,TGTGCCAGCGCAAGACCGAGCTCCTACGAGCAGTACTTC
TRBJ1-5,few,.,TRBV2,CASSGHSNQPQHF,TGTGCCAGCAGTGGTCACAGCAATCAGCCCCAGCATTTT
TRBJ1-4,.,.,TRBV7-9,CASSFLQGVRANEKLFF,TGTGCCAGCAGCTTTTTGCAGGGAGTAAGGGCTAATGAAAAACTGTTTTTT
TRBJ2-7,.,.,TRBV28,CASRLTDEQYF,TGTGCCAGCCGACTGACCGACGAGCAGTACTTC
TRBJ2-1,once,.,TRBV9,CASSSSSNEQFF,TGTGCCAGCAGCTCTTCTAGCAATGAGCAGTTCTTC
TRBJ2-3,.,TRBD2,TRBV27,CASSLSRATGTRVTDTQYF,TGTGCCAGCAGTTTATCGCGAGCAACCGGGACTAGGGTCACAGATACGCAGTATTTT
TRBJ2-2,.,.,TRBV9,CASSVDYTGELFF,TGTGCCAGCAGCGTAGACTACACCGGGGAGCTGTTTTTT
TRBJ1-1,few,TRBD1,TRBV6-1,CASTEQGPAFF,TGTGCCAGCACCGAACAGGGGCCAGCTTTCTTT
TRBJ1-2,.,.,TRBV20-1,CSAGTNYGYTF,TGCAGTGCTGGGACTAACTATGGCTACACCTTC